The 18 T cell receptor beta chains presented below share a single source sample, sequenced in a study of T cell repertoires in urothelial bladder cancer. Here immunoSEQ multiplex PCR was the method, and the copy in TCRdb shows in-frame clones only, minus some. Of about 9,000 clones listed, 58% were seen once; the top ten hold 32%. The source material was tumor-infiltrating cells from bladder cancer. All receptors come from a human donor with urothelial carcinoma.

V is TRBV7-2 and J is TRBJ2-1; D may match TRBD1 or TRBD2 (5 bases each). Looked up from germline, CDR1 is SGHTA and CDR2 is FQGNSA. V dropped 1 base and J dropped 8 bases, with 21 bases sitting between them. The CDR3 is 17 amino acids. The CDR3 DNA sequence: TGTGCCAGCAGCTTAGGGGGCTTAGAGGGGCGGTCAGATGAGCAGTTCTTC. Translated: CASSLGGLEGRSDEQFF. The complete variable domain, with remaining parts taken from reference TRBV7-2 and TRBJ2-1, reads GAGVSQSPSNKVTEKGKDVELRCDPISGHTALYWYRQSLGQGLEFLIYFQGNSAPDKSGLPSDRFSAERTGGSVSTLTIQRTQQEDSAVYLCASSLGGLEGRSDEQFFGPGTRLTVL.

The rearrangement joins TRBV6-1 to TRBJ2-7, with 10 bases identical to TRBD1. Germline V gene sequence: CDR1 MNHNS, CDR2 SASEGT. J lost 7 bases, V lost 6 bases, and 12 bases had no gene match. The CDR3 totals 15 residues. This CDR3 reads CASSGKGQGMGEQYF. In DNA form, the CDR3 reads TGTGCCAGCAGCGGAAAGGGACAGGGGATGGGGGAGCAGTACTTC.

This rearrangement joins TRBV5-5 to TRBJ2-1; no reliable D call. Germline V gives CDR1 SGHKS, CDR2 YYEKEE (reference sequence). The CDR3 is 15 amino acids. Trimming pared 2 bases from V and 5 bases from J, leaving 14 bases between. The CDR3 spells CASSLVPSKNNEQFF. CDR3 DNA: TGTGCCAGCAGCTTAGTCCCCAGCAAGAACAATGAGCAGTTCTTC. Combining the CDR3 with reference TRBV5-5 and TRBJ2-1 gives the whole variable domain DAGVTQSPTHLIKTRGQQVTLRCSPISGHKSVSWYQQVLGQGPQFIFQYYEKEERGRGNFPDRFSARQFPNYSSELNVNALLLGDSALYLCASSLVPSKNNEQFFGPGTRLTVL.

The rearrangement links TRBV14 to TRBJ2-7; the D is unclear. CDR3 length equals 14 residues. Germline V gives CDR1 SGHDN, CDR2 FVKESK. Trimming cost V 3 bases and J 1 base, with 10 bases left between them. The CDR3 DNA reads as TGTGCCAGCAGCCAGGGTCTCGGATCCTACGAGCAGTACTTC. This encodes CASSQGLGSYEQYF.

Here the CDR3 reads CASRLGGRDYGYTF. The CDR3 nucleotides read TGTGCCAGCAGACTGGGGGGGCGAGACTATGGCTACACCTTC. The rearrangement links TRBV6-5 to TRBJ1-2, with D possibly being TRBD1 (6 bases). The CDR3 has 14 residues. Between the trimmed V and J ends, which lost 6 bases and 3 bases, there was a span of 14 bases. Germline-derived CDR1 and CDR2 are MNHEY and SVGAGI.

This clone was observed a handful of times. This chain joins TRBV2 and TRBJ2-5; weak D call: TRBD2 (5 bases). The CDR3 has 14 amino acids. The germline CDR1 and CDR2 sequences are SNHLY and FYNNEI. V lost 4 bases and J lost 6, with 15 bases in between. Here the CDR3 reads CASSGGPGMKTQYF. The CDR3 nucleotides are TGTGCCAGCAGTGGGGGTCCGGGAATGAAGACCCAGTACTTC.

V gene TRBV6-5 combines with J gene TRBJ2-3; D is perhaps TRBD1 (6 bases). V lost 6 bases to trimming and J lost 4 bases, with 14 bases between them. Germline V gene sequence: CDR1 MNHEY, CDR2 SVGAGI. This CDR3 has 14 residues. CDR3 protein: CASRRTQGPDTQYF. In nucleotides, the CDR3 is TGTGCCAGCAGAAGGACACAGGGCCCAGATACGCAGTATTTT.

By proportion, this clone is medium-sized. The chain joins TRBV9 to TRBJ2-2; TRBD1 is a possible D gene (5 bases). From germline, CDR1 is SGDLS and CDR2 YYNGEE. V lost 3 bases and J 1 base, leaving 19 bases between the germline ends. The CDR3 runs 18 residues. CDR3 sequence (DNA): TGTGCCAGCAGCGCCCGACCCCAGAAGGGGCAGAACACCGGGGAGCTGTTTTTT. This sequence encodes CASSARPQKGQNTGELFF.

This sequence joins TRBV10-3 and TRBJ2-7; D ambiguous. The V gene's germline CDR1 is ENHRY and CDR2 SYGVKD. This CDR3 spans 13 amino acids. Trimming removed 2 bases from V and 0 bases from J, with 5 bases in between. The CDR3 protein is CAISEDVSYEQYF. The CDR3 DNA reads as TGTGCCATCAGTGAGGACGTCTCCTACGAGCAGTACTTC.

The J gene is TRBJ1-1, the V gene TRBV10-3; weak D call: TRBD1 (6 bases). Germline-derived CDR1 and CDR2 are ENHRY and SYGVKD. The CDR3 has 14 amino acids. Trimming removed 5 bases from V and 0 bases from J, with 10 bases in between. The CDR3 region is CAISPQGLNTEAFF. Written as DNA, the CDR3 is TGTGCCATCAGTCCACAGGGTCTGAACACTGAAGCTTTCTTT.

The V call is TRBV6-6, the J call TRBJ1-5; D is ambiguous. The CDR3 has 14 amino acids. The germline V gene has CDR1 MNHNY and CDR2 SVGAGI (reference sequence). V dropped 2 bases and J dropped 0 bases, with 5 bases sitting between them. This chain's CDR3 is CASSYRVSNQPQHF. The CDR3, as DNA: TGTGCCAGCAGTTACAGGGTTAGCAATCAGCCCCAGCATTTT.

This clone has only one observation. The V gene is TRBV7-8, the J gene TRBJ1-5; the match to TRBD1 covers 7 bases. Germline-derived CDR1 and CDR2 are SGHVS and FQNEAQ. V lost 5 bases and J lost 6; bases outside the gene matches: 7. The CDR3 covers 14 residues. The CDR3 reads CASSQDRVGQPQHF. CDR3 bases: TGTGCCAGCAGCCAAGACAGGGTCGGTCAGCCCCAGCATTTT.

As regards this clone: This may arise from a read error, as a much more abundant clone is one base away. CDR3 nucleotides: TGCGCCAGCAGCTTAGGGGTCGACACTGAAGCTTTCTTT. Translated, it gives CASSLGVDTEAFF. The chain couples TRBV5-1 to TRBJ1-1; a weak D match, TRBD1 (5 bases). Germline CDR1 reads SGHRS; CDR2 reads YFSETQ. The CDR3 length is 13 residues. V was cut by 2 bases and J by 3 bases, with 8 bases left in between.

V and J are TRBV30 and TRBJ2-1; 8 bases fit TRBD2. The J segment lost 8 bases and the V segment lost 3 bases, leaving 9 bases of the junction unmatched. Germline CDR1 GTSNPN, CDR2 SVGIG (reference sequence). The CDR3 consists of 14 residues. CDR3 region: CAWRASGGGYEQFF. The CDR3 bases are TGTGCCTGGAGAGCCAGCGGGGGAGGCTATGAGCAGTTCTTC.

V and J are TRBV6-1 and TRBJ2-1; 9 bases match TRBD2. V shed 7 bases and J 7 bases; nucleotides not matched to a gene: 5. The germline V gene has CDR1 MNHNS and CDR2 SASEGT. The CDR3 extends over 13 amino acids. CDR3 in DNA: TGTGCCAGCATGCGGGGGGGCCAGAATGAGCAGTTCTTC. It specifies CASMRGGQNEQFF.

In this sample, this clone turned up a few times. The genes are TRBV28 and TRBJ1-1; D is undetermined. The CDR3 covers 12 residues. Between the trimmed V and J ends, which lost 3 bases and 3 bases, there was a span of 5 bases. CDR1 is MDHEN and CDR2 is SYDVKM in the germline V gene. CDR3 DNA: TGTGCCAGCAGTTTCGTCGACACTGAAGCTTTCTTT. Translated, it gives CASSFVDTEAFF.

V usage is TRBV4-1 and J usage is TRBJ1-5; 7 positions match TRBD1. The germline V gene encodes CDR1 MGHRA and CDR2 YSYEKL. This CDR3 contains 15 residues. The junction had 2 bases not matched to a gene; V was cut back by 3 bases and J by 0 bases. CDR3 in DNA: TGCGCCAGCAGCCAGGGACAGTATAGCAATCAGCCCCAGCATTTT. Translated: CASSQGQYSNQPQHF.

The chain employs TRBV15 and TRBJ1-2; 8 bases agree with TRBD1. The CDR3 loop spans 16 amino acids. With V trimmed by 0 bases and J by 6 bases, 9 bases remained unmatched. The germline CDR1 and CDR2 sequences are LNHNV and YYDKDF (reference sequence). The CDR3 DNA follows: TGTGCCACCAGCAGAGATAATTTCAGGGGGCTAGATGGCTACACCTTC. Translation: CATSRDNFRGLDGYTF.